This TCR beta chain was captured in a study of radiation and T cells in renal cell carcinoma. As to time point: blood 2 weeks post-SBRT. As to treatment: 15 Gy SBRT to primary tumor, nephrectomy 4 weeks later. The CDR3 spans 16 residues. CDR1 is SGHDN and CDR2 is FVKESK in the germline V gene. J lost 0 bases, V lost 3 bases, and 3 bases had no gene match. TCRdb's table, derived via immunoSEQ multiplex PCR, lists solely in-frame clones and lacks some. Seen here are 120,000 or so clones, more than 75% observed once, and the top ten hold 5% to 6%. Points on this clone: Other DNA sequences of this sample code for an identical CDR3.

The material sequenced was blood, taken from a patient whose treatment included radiotherapy and nephrectomy. This chain uses TRBV14 with TRBJ2-2, with TRBD1 matching over 8 bases. This TCR was sampled from a woman in her seventies with renal cell carcinoma. CDR3 DNA sequence: TGTGCCAGCAGCCAGGGCAGGGGGCCGAACACCGGGGAGCTGTTTTTT. Its protein product is CASSQGRGPNTGELFF.